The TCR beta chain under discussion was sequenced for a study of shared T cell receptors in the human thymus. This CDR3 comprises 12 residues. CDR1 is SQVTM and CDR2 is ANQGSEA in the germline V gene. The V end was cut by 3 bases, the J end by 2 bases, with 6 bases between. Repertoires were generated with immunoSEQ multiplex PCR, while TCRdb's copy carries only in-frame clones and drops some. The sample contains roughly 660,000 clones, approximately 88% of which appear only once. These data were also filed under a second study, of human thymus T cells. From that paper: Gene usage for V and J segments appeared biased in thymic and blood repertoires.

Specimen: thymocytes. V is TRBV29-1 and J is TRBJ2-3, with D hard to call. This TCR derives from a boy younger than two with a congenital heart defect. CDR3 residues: CSVEGLTDTQYF. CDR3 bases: TGCAGCGTTGAGGGCCTCACAGATACGCAGTATTTT.